Sequencing of this T cell receptor beta chain was carried out in a study of PD-L1 blockade in urothelial cancer (dated by TCRdb to about 2017). For the study in its entirety: Therapy was started at some point between 2013 and 2015 for all patients, and atezolizumab 1,200 mg was administered intravenously every 3 weeks. About 90% of the 29 patients were males with bladder-origin urothelial cancer, and about 65% of the roughly 30 reported a prior smoking history. An ECOG performance status of 0 or 1 was recorded for the patients, and 0 to 3 prior chemotherapy regimens had been received by the patients. Blood samples were analyzed at 3 weeks after treatment start (second dose) and at 6 weeks after treatment start. Blood samples gave median yields of about 140,000 T cells and over 80,000 unique TCRs, along with a median clonality of around 0.075. An exploratory multi-omic analysis was conducted of the somatic, immune and clinical correlates of response to PD-L1 blockade with atezolizumab in urothelial cancer. Pretreatment tumor samples and matched peripheral blood, collected serially before and after atezolizumab treatment, underwent TCR sequencing. Durable clinical benefit meant progression-free survival longer than 6 months, and TCR features were also tested against progression-free and overall survival. In the same patients, whole exome sequencing and RNA sequencing of pretreatment tumors were performed in addition to TCR sequencing. Durable clinical benefit was achieved by nine patients but not by the remaining 20. Pretreatment blood TCR-seq was available for nearly 30 patients, at least one posttreatment blood collection was obtained for 24 patients, and tumor TCR-seq was available for 24 patients.

On this clone itself: Its antigen is not yet known. No per-base quality is available; no much larger clone lies one base away.

General findings and caveats noted by the study authors: Among patients with durable benefit, tumor-associated TCR clones showed greater expansion in peripheral blood 3 weeks after treatment started (n ≈ 21, p = 0.022). A pretreatment peripheral blood TCR clonality below the median was linked to improved progression-free and overall survival. Because of the small sample size (n ≈ 31) and the many exploratory analyses performed, the results are intended to be regarded as hypothesis-generating.

The germline V gene sets CDR1 to KGHSH and CDR2 to LQKENI. Here V drops 3 bases and J drops 3 bases, and the junction holds 7 bases not matched to any gene. From the cysteine through the phenylalanine, the CDR3 covers 15 amino acids. Only the CDR3 region is kept as DNA, spanning 45 bases read in frame from base 1. Per the publication, the time point label means: pretreatment peripheral blood. The cohort comprised approximately 30 patients with locally advanced or metastatic urothelial carcinoma treated at Memorial Sloan Kettering on a trial protocol. Peripheral blood mononuclear cells were collected pretreatment and during treatment, with between 1 and 8 total time points obtained per patient. The Qiagen DNeasy Blood extraction kit was used to purify genomic DNA from total PBMCs and tumor samples. PBMCs were collected pretreatment and during treatment, and were isolated and stored as previously described.

Synthetic TCR analog templates were spiked into each PCR to estimate absolute template abundance from read counts. The immunoSEQ assay was used to amplify TCRbeta CDR3 regions from genomic DNA with bias-controlled V and J gene primers. Sequencing of rearranged TCRbeta segments was performed at approximately 20X coverage. The study's processing was this. Clustering was used to correct sequencing errors, and CDR3s were annotated against IMGT to assign V, D and J genes. Only productive TCRbeta rearrangements were used in downstream analyses, excluding out-of-frame or stop-codon sequences. Clonality was calculated as one minus the Shannon entropy normalized by the log of the number of unique productive sequences. Clones differing between time points or between blood and tumor were identified using Fisher's exact test with Benjamini-Hochberg correction, with an adjusted p below 0.01 applied as the threshold. TCRdb's version of the immuneACCESS table is confined to in-frame rearrangements and falls short of the full clone set. An unresolved V gene accounts for under half of the shortfall where checked; the remainder is of unknown origin. V and J calls and clone size are those listed in that table; D and trimming were worked out from the DNA. This sample holds about 72,000 clones; approximately 83% were observed only once. The ten largest make up 14% to 15% of the sample.

The receptor was derived from a man in his sixties with urothelial cancer. Sequencing used PBMCs, obtained around atezolizumab (anti-PD-L1) treatment. This receptor chain uses TRBV18 and TRBJ1-1; a stretch of 7 junction bases matches TRBD1. The DNA reads as follows: TGTGCCAGCTCACCTACCGGACAGGCGGACACTGAAGCTTTCTTT. Translated, it reads CASSPTGQADTEAFF.